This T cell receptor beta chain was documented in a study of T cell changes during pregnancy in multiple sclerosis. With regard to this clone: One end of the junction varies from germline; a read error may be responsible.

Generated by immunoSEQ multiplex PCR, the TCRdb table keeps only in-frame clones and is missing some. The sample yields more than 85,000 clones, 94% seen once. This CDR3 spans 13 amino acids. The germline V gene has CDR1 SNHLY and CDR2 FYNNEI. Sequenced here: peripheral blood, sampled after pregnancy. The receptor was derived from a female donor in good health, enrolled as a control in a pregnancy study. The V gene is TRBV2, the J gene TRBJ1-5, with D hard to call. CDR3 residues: CASSVTEGQSQHF. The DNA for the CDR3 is TGTGCCAGCAGTGTAACAGAAGGTCAGTCCCAGCATTTT.